One sample yielded the 21 T cell receptor beta chains listed below, sequenced in a study of cytomegalovirus exposure and HLA in healthy donors. The PCR was carried out with 60 Vbeta primers and 13 Jbeta primers. Some clones are missing from TCRdb's copy, which holds only in-frame ones; the method was immunoSEQ multiplex PCR. The sample shows about 110,000 clones, around 70% of them seen only once. Input material: PBMCs. These receptors were collected from a man aged 25-40 years in good health and CMV-seropositive.

V usage is TRBV4-3 and J usage is TRBJ1-1; D ambiguous. The V end lost 0 bases, the J end lost 4 bases, and 6 bases lay between the germline ends. Germline V lookup: CDR1 LGHNA, CDR2 YSLEER. This CDR3 region has 13 residues. The CDR3 DNA reads TGCGCCAGCAGCCAAGAACGGTTCACTGAAGCTTTCTTT. It specifies CASSQERFTEAFF.

The chain recombines TRBV9 with TRBJ1-3; D possibly corresponds to TRBD1 (5 bases). Germline CDR1 SGDLS, CDR2 YYNGEE. The V end lost 1 base, the J end lost 0 bases, and 17 bases lay between the germline ends. There are 18 residues in the CDR3. CDR3 sequence (DNA): TGTGCCAGCAGCGTAAACTCCCGTGCAGGGCCCTCTGGAAACACCATATATTTT. Its translation: CASSVNSRAGPSGNTIYF.

This clone was seen only a few times. This chain links TRBV5-6 with TRBJ1-1; 8 nucleotides align to TRBD1. Trimming took 4 bases from V and 3 from J; bases not matched to a gene: 5. This CDR3 is built from 14 residues. CDR1 and CDR2 (germline): SGHDT, YYEEEE. The CDR3 here is CASSVRGRDTEAFF. DNA for the CDR3: TGTGCCAGCAGCGTCAGGGGGCGAGACACTGAAGCTTTCTTT.

The table lists this clone with a count of one. V and J are TRBV30 and TRBJ1-5, with a tentative D call TRBD1 (6 bases). This CDR3 has 14 residues. Germline V gives CDR1 GTSNPN, CDR2 SVGIG (reference sequence). Trimming stripped 3 bases from V and 6 bases from J, with 15 bases between. CDR3 sequence (DNA): TGTGCCTGGAGCGCAGGGGCGGGAGTTCAGCCCCAGCATTTT. Translated: CAWSAGAGVQPQHF.

This chain links TRBV10-3 with TRBJ1-2, with D maybe TRBD1 (5 bases). The V gene's germline CDR1 is ENHRY and CDR2 SYGVKD. Trimming removed 2 bases from V and 4 bases from J, with 8 bases in between. There are 13 residues in the CDR3. CDR3 loop: CAISEPTAYGYTF. Written as DNA, the CDR3 is TGTGCCATCAGTGAGCCGACAGCCTATGGCTACACCTTC.

This clone was observed a single time. V usage is TRBV10-3 and J usage is TRBJ2-7; possibly TRBD1 for D (6 bases). V lost 10 bases, J lost 4 bases, and 17 bases lay in between. Germline V gives CDR1 ENHRY, CDR2 SYGVKD. The CDR3 spans 13 residues. CDR3 protein: CATLDSLRYEQYF. CDR3 in DNA: TGTGCCACCTTGGACAGCCTGCGTTACGAGCAGTACTTC.

This clone was recorded a few times. This chain links TRBV5-1 with TRBJ1-1; D remains ambiguous. V was shortened by 1 base and J by 0 bases, with 16 bases between the two germline ends. The CDR3 totals 17 residues. CDR1 SGHRS and CDR2 YFSETQ come from the germline V gene. CDR3 DNA: TGCGCCAGCAGCTTGAACGCCGGGAGGGAGGTGAACACTGAAGCTTTCTTT. Translation gives CASSLNAGREVNTEAFF.

V is TRBV6-6 and J is TRBJ1-2, with 10 bases fitting TRBD1. Germline assignment: CDR1 MNHNY and CDR2 SVGAGI (reference sequence). The CDR3 runs to 16 residues. Losses at the gene ends were 0 bases for V and 2 bases for J; bases not matched to a gene: 3. The CDR3: CASSYSGQGNNYGYTF. The CDR3 coding sequence is TGTGCCAGCAGTTACTCGGGACAGGGGAACAACTATGGCTACACCTTC.

J is TRBJ2-2 and V is TRBV19, with a possible D match to TRBD2 (5 bases). The CDR3 totals 16 residues. With 5 bases removed from V and 4 bases from J, the gap between germline ends came to 17 bases. Germline V CDR1 and CDR2: LNHDA, SQIVND (reference sequence). The CDR3 is CASSAWTGRGTGELFF. The CDR3 DNA is TGTGCCAGTAGTGCCTGGACTGGGCGAGGCACCGGGGAGCTGTTTTTT.

In this sample, this clone turned up many times. This chain uses TRBV4-1 with TRBJ1-1; perhaps TRBD1 as D (5 bases). Germline V gene sequence: CDR1 MGHRA, CDR2 YSYEKL. The CDR3 length is 13 residues. Trimming shortened V by 11 bases and J by 4 bases, and 17 bases separated the two germline ends. The CDR3 protein is CASSRGGITEAFF. The CDR3 nucleotides read TGCGCCTCTAGTCGGGGGGGTATCACTGAAGCTTTCTTT.

The chain employs TRBV28 and TRBJ1-2, with a weak D call TRBD1 (6 bases). The CDR3 runs to 13 residues. In germline, CDR1 is MDHEN, CDR2 SYDVKM. Trimming took off 5 bases at V and 6 bases at J, with 13 bases between the two ends. CDR3: CASSKNTGNGYTF. The CDR3 nucleotides are TGTGCCAGCAGTAAAAACACAGGGAATGGCTACACCTTC.

This rearrangement joins TRBV7-9 to TRBJ1-2, with D possibly being TRBD1 (6 bases). The CDR3 length is 14 residues. Germline V gene data show CDR1 as SEHNR and CDR2 as FQNEAQ (reference sequence). Trimming removed 5 bases from V and 4 bases from J, with 14 bases in between. The CDR3 loop is CASSPGRGTYGYTF. The CDR3, as DNA: TGTGCCAGCAGCCCCGGGAGGGGGACCTATGGCTACACCTTC.

This clone has at least ten counts. The chain is built from TRBV5-1 and TRBJ2-3; D is possibly TRBD2 (6 bases). This CDR3 spans 16 amino acids. Per germline, CDR1 SGHRS and CDR2 YFSETQ. V shed 5 bases and J shed 0 bases, with 16 bases lying between them. CDR3: CASREGRRSSTDTQYF. The CDR3 DNA follows: TGCGCCAGCAGGGAGGGACGGCGTAGTAGCACAGATACGCAGTATTTT.

V and J are TRBV10-3 and TRBJ1-3; D is possibly TRBD1 (6 bases). Germline assignment: CDR1 ENHRY and CDR2 SYGVKD. This CDR3 is built from 14 residues. The V gene lost 5 bases and the J gene lost 2 bases, with 10 bases spanning the gap. This CDR3 reads CAISQTGPGNTIYF. CDR3 DNA: TGTGCCATCAGTCAGACAGGCCCTGGAAACACCATATATTTT.

The chain links TRBV4-3 to TRBJ2-7; 9 bases align to TRBD1. V dropped 5 bases and J dropped 5; count of bases not matched to a gene: 10. The CDR3 covers 15 residues. Germline V gene lookup returns CDR1 LGHNA and CDR2 YSLEER. The DNA for the CDR3 is TGCGCCAGCAGCAAAGGGGACAGGGAGACCAACGAGCAGTACTTC. Its protein product is CASSKGDRETNEQYF.

This chain joins TRBV4-3 and TRBJ2-1, with a possible D match to TRBD2 (5 bases). The V gene's germline CDR1 is LGHNA and CDR2 YSLEER. The CDR3 runs 16 residues. Between the trimmed V and J ends, which lost 4 bases and 6 bases, there was a span of 19 bases. As DNA, the CDR3 is TGCGCCAGCAGCCCCACTTGGAGGTCAAGGTCCAATGAGCAGTTCTTC. This sequence encodes CASSPTWRSRSNEQFF.

As to this clone: The junction shows a germline mismatch at one end, possibly a read error. This chain links TRBV6-1 with TRBJ1-2, with 7 positions matching TRBD1. Germline lookup yields CDR1 MNHNS and CDR2 SASEGT. The CDR3 length is 13 residues. The CDR3 DNA sequence: TGTGCCAGCAGTCAAGACAGGGACTACGGCTACACCTTC. Translating it yields CASSQDRDYGYTF.

This chain links TRBV6-5 with TRBJ2-3, with 7 bases that match TRBD2. The CDR3 consists of 15 residues. Trimming cost V 5 bases and J 0 bases; bases outside gene matches: 5. The germline V gene has CDR1 MNHEY and CDR2 SVGAGI. The CDR3 bases are TGTGCCAGCAGTAGGGGAGGGGTAAGCACAGATACGCAGTATTTT. Amino acids: CASSRGGVSTDTQYF.

The chain uses TRBV9 and TRBJ2-1, with 16 bases lining up with TRBD2. Germline CDR1 is SGDLS and CDR2 is YYNGEE. Trimming at V came to 4 bases and at J to 10 bases, leaving 5 bases not matched to a gene. The CDR3 contains 15 residues. CDR3 sequence (DNA): TGTGCCAGCAGCTCCGGGACTAGCGGGGGGGCGGAGCAGTTCTTC. Protein: CASSSGTSGGAEQFF. Using reference TRBV9 and TRBJ2-1 for the parts outside the CDR3, the full variable domain is DSGVTQTPKHLITATGQRVTLRCSPRSGDLSVYWYQQSLDQGLQFLIQYYNGEERAKGNILERFSAQQFPDLHSELNLSSLELGDSALYFCASSSGTSGGAEQFFGPGTRLTVL.

The CDR3 region is CAIRGTGSNQPQHF. The CDR3 DNA sequence: TGTGCCATCAGGGGTACAGGGAGCAATCAGCCCCAGCATTTT. The J gene is TRBJ1-5, the V gene TRBV10-3, with D perhaps matching TRBD1 (6 bases). Per germline, CDR1 ENHRY and CDR2 SYGVKD. V was shortened by 6 bases and J by 1 base, with 10 bases between the two germline ends. CDR3 size: 14 residues.

The J gene is TRBJ2-2, the V gene TRBV6-6; tentatively, D is TRBD2 (5 bases). The CDR3 is 13 amino acids. V gave up 6 bases and J gave up 13 bases, with 18 bases separating them. The germline gives CDR1 MNHNY, CDR2 SVGAGI (reference sequence). CDR3 residues: CASSTLDRGGLFF. CDR3 in DNA: TGTGCCAGCAGCACCTTGGACCGGGGTGGGCTGTTTTTT.